One sample yielded the 12 T cell receptor beta chains listed below, sequenced in a study of shared clonotypes between healthy human individuals. The method was immunoSEQ multiplex PCR; TCRdb's version includes in-frame clones alone and lacks a portion of them. Here the sample spans millions of clones, 93% being singletons. The sample was naive CD4+ T cells from PBMCs. The subset was: CD45RA+ positively selected. These receptors were collected from a man between 18 and 35 years old in good health. Some clones in this sample may be carry-over from other donors' samples.

This rearrangement joins TRBV27 to TRBJ2-1; 13 nucleotides align to TRBD2. CDR1 MNHEY and CDR2 SMNVEV come from the germline V gene (reference sequence). With 5 bases clipped from V and 4 bases from J, the junction kept 11 bases outside the gene matches. The CDR3 length is 18 residues. The CDR3 region is CASSPLGWGLAGYNEQFF. The DNA for the CDR3 is TGTGCCAGCAGTCCGTTGGGGTGGGGACTAGCGGGATACAATGAGCAGTTCTTC.

V gene TRBV28 combines with J gene TRBJ1-2; 7 bases match TRBD1. The CDR3 is 13 residues long. V shed 4 bases, J shed 3 bases, and the junction held 2 bases outside the gene matches. CDR1 is MDHEN and CDR2 is SYDVKM in the germline V gene. The CDR3: CASSYDRDYGYTF. The CDR3 DNA is TGTGCCAGCAGTTATGACAGGGACTATGGCTACACCTTC.

The rearrangement joins TRBV10-2 to TRBJ1-1, with D possibly TRBD1 on 6 matching bases. The CDR3 covers 16 residues. Deletions cut 8 bases from V and 0 bases from J, with 19 bases between. The germline V gene has CDR1 WSHSY and CDR2 SAAADI. CDR3 amino acids: CASRDTGRGMNTEAFF. The CDR3, as DNA: TGCGCCAGCCGGGACACCGGGAGGGGCATGAACACTGAAGCTTTCTTT.

This clone was recorded only once. The gene calls are TRBV11-2 and TRBJ2-3; TRBD1 is a possible D gene (5 bases). Germline values: CDR1 SGHAT, CDR2 FQNNGV. The CDR3 extends over 17 amino acids. V was clipped by 1 base and J by 7 bases, with 21 bases between them. CDR3 loop: CASSLVQGWDESHTQYF. CDR3 DNA sequence: TGTGCCAGCAGCTTAGTCCAGGGTTGGGATGAAAGTCATACGCAGTATTTT.

The gene calls are TRBV7-6 and TRBJ2-5; 7 nucleotides align to TRBD2. The CDR3 loop spans 15 amino acids. Germline V gene data show CDR1 as SGHVS and CDR2 as FNYEAQ. Germline trimming cut 1 base from V and 1 base from J; bases unmatched to any gene: 3. The CDR3 DNA sequence: TGTGCCAGCAGCTTAGAAGCTAGCGGCCAAGAGACCCAGTACTTC. Translation gives CASSLEASGQETQYF.

This sequence joins TRBV5-4 and TRBJ2-7; 11 positions agree with TRBD2. CDR1 is SGHNT and CDR2 is YYREEE in the germline V gene (reference sequence). The length of the CDR3 is 14 residues. The CDR3 DNA reads as TGTGCGACCAAATTAGCGGGAGGGGCCTACGAGCAGTACTTC. It yields the protein CATKLAGGAYEQYF. Full variable domain (rest looked up from reference TRBV5-4 and TRBJ2-7): ETGVTQSPTHLIKTRGQQVTLRCSSQSGHNTVSWYQQALGQGPQFIFQYYREEENGRGNFPPRFSGLQFPNYSSELNVNALELDDSALYLCATKLAGGAYEQYFGPGTRLTVT.

The V and J genes are TRBV7-3 and TRBJ2-7; 7 bases line up with TRBD2. The CDR3 length is 16 residues. Germline CDR1 reads SGHTA; CDR2 reads FQGTGA. The J segment lost 2 bases and the V segment lost 0 bases, leaving 7 bases of the junction unmatched. The CDR3 is CASSLTPASGPYEQYF. CDR3 nucleotides: TGTGCCAGCAGCTTAACGCCTGCTAGCGGCCCCTACGAGCAGTACTTC.

The V call is TRBV2, the J call TRBJ1-2, with a weak D call TRBD1 (6 bases). Between the trimmed V and J ends, which lost 8 bases and 2 bases, there was a span of 12 bases. Looked up from germline, CDR1 is SNHLY and CDR2 is FYNNEI. This CDR3 is 13 amino acids long. The CDR3 DNA is TGTGCCAGCCGGGGGGCCTTAAACTATGGCTACACCTTC. Translating it yields CASRGALNYGYTF.

The rearrangement joins TRBV5-4 to TRBJ2-1; TRBD2 aligns across 9 bases. The CDR3 totals 15 residues. The J segment lost 5 bases and the V segment lost 2 bases, leaving 5 bases of the junction unmatched. In germline, CDR1 is SGHNT, CDR2 YYREEE (reference sequence). CDR3 residues: CASSFSSGSHNEQFF. The CDR3 DNA is TGTGCCAGCAGCTTCAGTAGCGGGAGCCACAATGAGCAGTTCTTC.

CDR3 region: CASSATSGRVNEQFF. The CDR3 region has the DNA TGTGCCAGCAGCGCGACTAGCGGGAGAGTCAATGAGCAGTTCTTC. V gene TRBV9 combines with J gene TRBJ2-1, with 12 positions matching TRBD2. V lost 3 bases to trimming and J lost 6 bases; unmatched junction nucleotides: 4. The CDR3 contains 15 residues. Germline assignment: CDR1 SGDLS and CDR2 YYNGEE. Using reference TRBV9 and TRBJ2-1 for the parts outside the CDR3, the full variable domain is DSGVTQTPKHLITATGQRVTLRCSPRSGDLSVYWYQQSLDQGLQFLIQYYNGEERAKGNILERFSAQQFPDLHSELNLSSLELGDSALYFCASSATSGRVNEQFFGPGTRLTVL.

J is TRBJ1-1 and V is TRBV2; a possible D gene is TRBD1 (6 bases). Trimming took off 9 bases at V and 8 bases at J, with 19 bases between the two ends. The CDR3 consists of 13 residues. The germline gives CDR1 SNHLY, CDR2 FYNNEI. The CDR3 region has the DNA TGTGCCAGAACGACAGGAGTCGAGGAGGAAGCTTTCTTT. Its protein is CARTTGVEEEAFF.

The V call is TRBV10-3, the J call TRBJ2-3; D unresolved. V was cut by 3 bases and J by 2 bases, with 12 bases left in between. The CDR3 sequence is 15 residues long. CDR1 and CDR2 from the germline V gene are ENHRY and SYGVKD. The CDR3 loop is CAISDKEMYTDTQYF. The CDR3 nucleotides read TGTGCCATCAGTGATAAGGAAATGTACACAGATACGCAGTATTTT.